The 10 T cell receptor beta chains in this list originate from one sample, sequenced in a study of blood T cell repertoires in COVID-19. TCRdb's copy holds only in-frame clones and misses some; the assay was immunoSEQ multiplex PCR. Of some 460,000 clones detected, 85% to 90% appear once; the ten largest clones hold approximately 4.5%. The sequencing sample was made of peripheral blood. Receptor source: a woman aged 25 to 39 with acute or convalescent COVID-19.

Only one count was recorded for this clone. J is TRBJ2-5 and V is TRBV6-6; 7 bases line up with TRBD2. The CDR3 runs 14 residues. Germline V CDR1 and CDR2: MNHNY, SVGAGI (reference sequence). V gave up 5 bases and J gave up 3 bases; unmatched junction bases: 6. Here the CDR3 reads CASSDSRGEETQYF. The CDR3 DNA is TGTGCCAGCAGTGACAGTCGGGGGGAAGAGACCCAGTACTTC.

V and J are TRBV14 and TRBJ1-1, with D possibly being TRBD1 (6 bases). CDR3 length: 14 amino acids. Deletions cut 5 bases from V and 4 bases from J, with 14 bases between. CDR1 SGHDN and CDR2 FVKESK come from the germline V gene. The DNA of the CDR3 is TGTGCCAGCAGCGATACAGGGAAAGGCACTGAAGCTTTCTTT. Translating gives CASSDTGKGTEAFF.

V usage is TRBV6-5 and J usage is TRBJ2-3, with 9 bases aligning to TRBD2. Germline CDR1 MNHEY, CDR2 SVGAGI. The CDR3 has 14 amino acids. After removal of 5 bases from V and 0 bases from J, the junction contained 0 bases not matched to a gene. Here the CDR3 DNA reads TGTGCCAGCAGTCTAGCGGGGAGCACAGATACGCAGTATTTT. Translation gives CASSLAGSTDTQYF.

CDR3 protein: CASSPEGGGITEAFF. CDR3 bases: TGTGCCAGCAGCCCAGAGGGTGGGGGGATCACTGAAGCTTTCTTT. The chain is built from TRBV9 and TRBJ1-1; D perhaps matches TRBD1 (5 bases). Per the germline V gene, CDR1 is SGDLS and CDR2 is YYNGEE. Trimming stripped 4 bases from V and 4 bases from J, with 17 bases between. The CDR3 has 15 residues.

The gene calls are TRBV7-8 and TRBJ2-7; the match to TRBD1 covers 7 bases. The junction had 11 bases not matched to a gene; V was cut back by 6 bases and J by 3 bases. This CDR3 region has 15 residues. From germline, CDR1 is SGHVS and CDR2 FQNEAQ. This CDR3 reads CASRPRGTAGYEQYF. The CDR3 DNA reads as TGTGCCAGCAGACCTAGGGGGACAGCTGGCTACGAGCAGTACTTC.

This CDR3 reads CASSYRDSSYEQYF. The CDR3 DNA is TGTGCCAGCAGCTATCGGGACAGTTCCTACGAGCAGTACTTC. The rearrangement uses TRBV6-5 and TRBJ2-7; 7 positions match TRBD1. V lost 6 bases to trimming and J lost 1 base; unmatched junction nucleotides: 6. This CDR3 has 14 amino acids. Germline V lookup: CDR1 MNHEY, CDR2 SVGAGI.

The V call is TRBV4-1, the J call TRBJ2-2, with TRBD2 as a possible D gene (6 bases). V was cut by 4 bases and J by 1 base, with 13 bases left in between. The germline CDR1 and CDR2 sequences are MGHRA and YSYEKL. This CDR3 is built from 16 residues. The CDR3 protein is CASSPRGNENTGELFF. The CDR3 DNA reads TGCGCCAGCAGCCCCCGCGGGAACGAGAACACCGGGGAGCTGTTTTTT.

This chain links TRBV2 with TRBJ2-7, with TRBD1 identical over 8 bases. The V gene end was trimmed by 7 bases and the J gene end by 1 base; junction bases not matched to a gene: 6. The CDR3 totals 14 residues. CDR1 is SNHLY, CDR2 FYNNEI, per germline. CDR3 DNA: TGTGCCAGCATGGGACAGGATCCTTCCTACGAGCAGTACTTC. It translates to CASMGQDPSYEQYF.

The chain is built from TRBV19 and TRBJ2-7, with a weak D call TRBD2 (6 bases). Germline CDR1 LNHDA, CDR2 SQIVND (reference sequence). This CDR3 has 14 residues. Trimming took off 2 bases at V and 3 bases at J, with 11 bases between the two ends. The chain's CDR3 is CASSIKDGSYEQYF. In nucleotides, the CDR3 is TGTGCCAGTAGTATAAAGGACGGGAGCTACGAGCAGTACTTC. Combining the CDR3 with reference TRBV19 and TRBJ2-7 gives the whole variable domain DGGITQSPKYLFRKEGQNVTLSCEQNLNHDAMYWYRQDPGQGLRLIYYSQIVNDFQKGDIAEGYSVSREKKESFPLTVTSAQKNPTAFYLCASSIKDGSYEQYFGPGTRLTVT.

The chain combines TRBV11-3 with TRBJ2-3; D is unresolved. With 5 bases removed from V and 3 bases from J, the gap between germline ends came to 9 bases. CDR1 is SGHNT and CDR2 is YENEEA in the germline V gene. The CDR3 extends over 13 amino acids. CDR3 sequence reads: CASSIHVTDTQYF. The DNA of the CDR3 is TGTGCCAGCAGCATCCATGTGACAGATACGCAGTATTTT.